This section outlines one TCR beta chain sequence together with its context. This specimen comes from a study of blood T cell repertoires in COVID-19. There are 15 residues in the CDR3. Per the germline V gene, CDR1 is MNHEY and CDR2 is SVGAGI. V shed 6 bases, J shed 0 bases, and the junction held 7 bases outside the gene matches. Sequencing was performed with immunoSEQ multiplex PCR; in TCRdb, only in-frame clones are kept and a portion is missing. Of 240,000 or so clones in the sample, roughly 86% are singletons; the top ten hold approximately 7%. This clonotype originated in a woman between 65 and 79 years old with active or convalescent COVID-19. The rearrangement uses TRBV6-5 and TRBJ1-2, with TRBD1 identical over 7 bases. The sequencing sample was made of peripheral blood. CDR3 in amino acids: CASRRTGLANYGYTF. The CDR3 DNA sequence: TGTGCCAGCAGACGGACAGGTTTAGCTAACTATGGCTACACCTTC.